This TCR beta chain derives from a study of neurological immune-mediated disorders. Turning to the study itself: There were 35 or so multiple sclerosis patients. Of these, 31 had relapsing-remitting MS and 3 had secondary progressive MS.

At least ten counts were recorded for this clonotype. The CDR3 length is 14 residues. V was cut by 3 bases and J by 8 bases, with 15 bases left in between. Germline values: CDR1 SGHDT, CDR2 YYEEEE. TCRdb re-analysed the 5' RACE reads in MiXCR, keeping a single row per CDR3 protein. The repertoire holds under 75,000 distinct CDR3 sequences, with around 5% as singletons. The material sequenced was PBMCs. The V call is TRBV5-6, the J call TRBJ2-4; TRBD1 is a possible D gene (7 bases). The TCR sequence derives from a human donor with multiple sclerosis. The donor label of this sample is uncertain. The CDR3, as DNA: TGTGCCAGCAGCTCCAGGGGGGATGGCGACATTCAGTACTTC. Translation: CASSSRGDGDIQYF.